One and the same sample provided the 18 T cell receptor beta chains below, sequenced in a study of shared clonotypes between healthy human individuals. Data came from immunoSEQ multiplex PCR; TCRdb stores just in-frame clones and leaves some out. The sample lists some 660,000 clones; more than 70% were seen once. The specimen sequenced was memory CD4+ T cells sorted from blood. The sample's subset: CD45RA-negative fraction. Every receptor here comes from a woman under 40 in good health.

This chain joins TRBV29-1 and TRBJ2-7; 11 nucleotides line up with TRBD1. Trimming removed 7 bases from V and 3 bases from J; junction bases left unmatched: 2. From germline, CDR1 is SQVTM and CDR2 ANQGSEA. This CDR3 has 12 residues. The CDR3 bases are TGCAGCGGGGGGACAGGGGGCTACGAGCAGTACTTC. Encoded protein: CSGGTGGYEQYF.

The J gene is TRBJ2-7, the V gene TRBV5-4, with D hard to call. This CDR3 contains 16 residues. With 0 bases removed from V and 2 bases from J, the gap between germline ends came to 15 bases. CDR1 SGHNT and CDR2 YYREEE come from the germline V gene (reference sequence). The CDR3 DNA is TGTGCCAGCAGCTTGGCTCTCTTGGGATCTACCTACGAGCAGTACTTC. It translates to CASSLALLGSTYEQYF. The full variable domain, rest sourced from reference TRBV5-4 and TRBJ2-7, is ETGVTQSPTHLIKTRGQQVTLRCSSQSGHNTVSWYQQALGQGPQFIFQYYREEENGRGNFPPRFSGLQFPNYSSELNVNALELDDSALYLCASSLALLGSTYEQYFGPGTRLTVT.

The genes are TRBV5-4 and TRBJ2-5; 7 bases are a match to TRBD2. The CDR3 has 15 residues. The trim removed 4 bases at V and 3 bases at J, leaving 9 bases unmatched. Germline assignment: CDR1 SGHNT and CDR2 YYREEE (reference sequence). DNA of the CDR3: TGTGCCAGCAGCCGTCATCAGGCGGGAGAAGAGACCCAGTACTTC. Its translation: CASSRHQAGEETQYF.

This clone has only a few counts. CDR3 in amino acids: CASSLVPGTGSNPLSEQYF. The CDR3 DNA is TGCGCCAGCAGCTTGGTACCCGGGACAGGCTCTAATCCGCTCTCCGAGCAGTACTTC. The chain uses TRBV5-1 and TRBJ2-7; 8 bases match TRBD1. V lost 0 bases, J lost 6 bases, and 20 bases stayed unmatched. The CDR3 is 19 residues long. Germline V gene sequence: CDR1 SGHRS, CDR2 YFSETQ.

This chain uses TRBV7-3 with TRBJ2-5, with D perhaps matching TRBD1 or TRBD2 (5 bases each). Between the trimmed V and J ends, which lost 5 bases and 5 bases, there was a span of 12 bases. The CDR3 has 13 residues. Germline CDR1 SGHTA, CDR2 FQGTGA. CDR3 sequence (DNA): TGTGCCAGCAGCCCCGGGACGGTGGAGACCCAGTACTTC. Translating gives CASSPGTVETQYF.

The chain recombines TRBV7-9 with TRBJ2-1; tentatively, D is TRBD2 (5 bases). The ends were cut back, 4 bases at V and 4 bases at J, with 17 bases in the middle. This CDR3 is 16 amino acids long. Germline CDR1 reads SEHNR; CDR2 reads FQNEAQ (reference sequence). Here the CDR3 DNA reads TGTGCCAGCAGCTCAGACTTAGGGAGAATTTACAATGAGCAGTTCTTC. Translation gives CASSSDLGRIYNEQFF.

V usage is TRBV5-1 and J usage is TRBJ1-2, with 7 nucleotides matching TRBD1. The CDR3 loop spans 14 amino acids. Germline assignment: CDR1 SGHRS and CDR2 YFSETQ. J was trimmed by 4 bases and V by 0 bases; bases with no gene match: 3. The CDR3 loop reads CASSLETGPYGYTF. The CDR3 nucleotides are TGCGCCAGCAGCTTGGAGACAGGGCCCTATGGCTACACCTTC.

Details on this clone: The same CDR3 is also encoded by other DNA sequences in this sample. V usage is TRBV5-5 and J usage is TRBJ2-5; the D gene is possibly TRBD1 (6 bases). The CDR3 is 14 residues long. The V end lost 4 bases, the J end lost 2 bases, and 12 bases lay between the germline ends. CDR1 and CDR2 (germline): SGHKS, YYEKEE (reference sequence). This CDR3 reads CASSLQGRQETQYF. CDR3 DNA: TGTGCCAGCAGCCTACAGGGTCGTCAAGAGACCCAGTACTTC.

The sample holds a few counts of this clone. This sample also contains other DNA sequences that code for the same CDR3. The chain couples TRBV4-2 to TRBJ2-7, with TRBD2 matching over 7 bases. The CDR3 covers 15 residues. The germline V gene has CDR1 LGHNA and CDR2 YNFKEQ. V lost 1 base to trimming and J lost 2 bases; unmatched junction nucleotides: 5. The CDR3: CASSQGLAETYEQYF. CDR3 in DNA: TGTGCCAGCAGCCAAGGGCTAGCGGAAACCTACGAGCAGTACTTC.

The chain's CDR3 is CASSAKEGHQPQHF. The DNA for the CDR3 is TGTGCCAGCAGTGCCAAGGAGGGACATCAGCCCCAGCATTTT. J is TRBJ1-5 and V is TRBV6-1; D is possibly TRBD1 (5 bases). Germline V gene lookup returns CDR1 MNHNS and CDR2 SASEGT. This CDR3 spans 14 amino acids. V dropped 4 bases and J dropped 5 bases, with 12 bases sitting between them.

This clone has only a few counts. The chain couples TRBV28 to TRBJ2-1; 10 bases fit TRBD1. The germline V gene has CDR1 MDHEN and CDR2 SYDVKM. The CDR3 sequence is 17 residues long. Unmatched junction bases numbered 12, after V lost 5 bases and J lost 5 bases. The CDR3 sequence: CASSPWGGTGAHNEQFF. Here the CDR3 DNA reads TGTGCCAGCAGTCCATGGGGCGGGACAGGGGCCCACAATGAGCAGTTCTTC.

The rearrangement links TRBV2 to TRBJ2-1; 7 nucleotides align to TRBD1. The CDR3 consists of 15 residues. CDR1 SNHLY and CDR2 FYNNEI come from the germline V gene. Losses at the gene ends were 4 bases for V and 8 bases for J; bases not matched to a gene: 11. The CDR3 sequence: CASSAGQKVFDEQFF. In DNA form, the CDR3 reads TGTGCCAGCAGTGCGGGACAGAAAGTGTTCGATGAGCAGTTCTTC.

The DNA for the CDR3 is TGTGCCAGCAGTAAAGACAGGGCCTACGAGCAGTACTTC. Translating gives CASSKDRAYEQYF. The chain uses TRBV28 and TRBJ2-7; 7 nucleotides agree with TRBD1. The CDR3 runs 13 residues. Germline V gene data show CDR1 as MDHEN and CDR2 as SYDVKM. After removal of 5 bases from V and 2 bases from J, the junction contained 3 bases not matched to a gene.

CDR3 bases: TGTGCCAGCAGCTTTTACAGAAGTGGTTCAGATACGCAGTATTTT. Translated, it gives CASSFYRSGSDTQYF. The chain combines TRBV7-9 with TRBJ2-3; D unclear. Trimming left V 3 bases short and J 4 bases short, with 14 bases between. This CDR3 has 15 amino acids. Germline-derived CDR1 and CDR2 are SEHNR and FQNEAQ (reference sequence). The full variable domain, with the rest looked up from reference TRBV7-9 and TRBJ2-3, is DTGVSQNPRHKITKRGQNVTFRCDPISEHNRLYWYRQTLGQGPEFLTYFQNEAQLEKSRLLSDRFSAERPKGSFSTLEIQRTEQGDSAMYLCASSFYRSGSDTQYFGPGTRLTVL.

The V call is TRBV28, the J call TRBJ2-3, with 8 bases that match TRBD2. The V segment lost 5 bases and the J segment 7 bases; nucleotides outside the gene matches: 8. The CDR3 has 14 amino acids. Germline values: CDR1 MDHEN, CDR2 SYDVKM. The CDR3 loop is CASSQGLAVNTQYF. The CDR3, as DNA: TGTGCCAGCAGTCAAGGACTAGCAGTCAATACGCAGTATTTT.

This clone was picked up a small number of times. The chain is built from TRBV6-5 and TRBJ1-2; D is possibly TRBD1 (5 bases). V shed 6 bases and J shed 6 bases, with 5 bases lying between them. CDR1 is MNHEY and CDR2 is SVGAGI in the germline V gene. This CDR3 is 10 amino acids long. The CDR3 loop reads CASRGDGYTF. The DNA for the CDR3 is TGTGCCAGCAGGGGGGATGGCTACACCTTC.

This sequence joins TRBV5-4 and TRBJ2-1; 8 bases match TRBD1. CDR3 length: 15 amino acids. The germline CDR1 and CDR2 sequences are SGHNT and YYREEE (reference sequence). V gave up 4 bases and J gave up 6 bases; unmatched junction bases: 9. CDR3 protein: CASSNRDRQGNEQFF. As DNA, the CDR3 is TGTGCCAGCAGCAACCGGGACAGGCAGGGCAATGAGCAGTTCTTC.

The gene calls are TRBV29-1 and TRBJ1-1; no reliable D call. The CDR3 extends over 13 amino acids. Germline V gene sequence: CDR1 SQVTM, CDR2 ANQGSEA. V lost 7 bases and J 1 base, leaving 13 bases between the germline ends. CDR3 residues: CSAAEVGNTEAFF. Written as DNA, the CDR3 is TGCAGCGCTGCGGAGGTCGGGAACACTGAAGCTTTCTTT.